Listed here are 24 T cell receptor beta chains from one sample, sequenced in a study of identical twins. One entry per CDR3 protein results from TCRdb running MiXCR on the 5' RACE reads. The top ten clones hold approximately 1.5% of a sample with 500,000 to 700,000 distinct CDR3 sequences, around 7.5% of them seen once. Separately, the same data were catalogued under a study of yellow fever vaccine responses in identical twins.

The sequenced material came from PBMCs. The origin of the receptors is a woman in her late teens or twenties in good health.

This clonotype has ten or more counts. The V gene is TRBV20-1, the J gene TRBJ2-1; 8 positions match TRBD1. CDR3 size: 15 residues. J was trimmed by 3 bases and V by 6 bases; bases with no gene match: 10. Germline V gene sequence: CDR1 DFQATT, CDR2 SNEGSKA (reference sequence). DNA of the CDR3: TGCAGTGCAACTAACAGGGGGGTTGTCTACAATGAGCAGTTCTTC. This encodes CSATNRGVVYNEQFF.

This sequence joins TRBV5-1 and TRBJ2-2, with D perhaps matching TRBD1 (6 bases). CDR3 length equals 16 residues. The germline V gene has CDR1 SGHRS and CDR2 YFSETQ. V gave up 4 bases and J gave up 2 bases, with 15 bases separating them. Here the CDR3 reads CASSLYRDTNTGELFF. As DNA, the CDR3 is TGCGCCAGCAGCCTTTATCGGGACACTAACACCGGGGAGCTGTTTTTT.

This clonotype showed up many times. The gene calls are TRBV25-1 and TRBJ1-5; 7 bases fit TRBD1. Germline-derived CDR1 and CDR2 are MGHDK and SYGVNS. V lost 6 bases to trimming and J lost 2 bases; unmatched junction nucleotides: 1. The length of the CDR3 is 13 residues. CDR3 nucleotide sequence: TGTGCCAGCAGAGGACAGGGCAATCAGCCCCAGCATTTT. Residues: CASRGQGNQPQHF.

Many counts were recorded for this clonotype. The V call is TRBV6-1, the J call TRBJ2-1, with D possibly matching TRBD1 (5 bases). Between the trimmed V and J ends, which lost 6 bases and 3 bases, there was a span of 15 bases. Germline assignment: CDR1 MNHNS and CDR2 SASEGT. The CDR3 covers 15 residues. The CDR3 reads CASSLGHPDYNEQFF. The DNA of the CDR3 is TGTGCCAGCAGCCTGGGGCACCCGGACTACAATGAGCAGTTCTTC.

At least ten counts were recorded for this clonotype. DNA for the CDR3: TGTGCCAGCAGTGTACAGGGAAATGGTTCACCCCTCCACTTT. It translates to CASSVQGNGSPLHF. The chain combines TRBV12-3 or TRBV12-4 with TRBJ1-6; D perhaps matches TRBD1 (6 bases). Between the trimmed V and J ends, which lost 5 bases and 9 bases, there was a span of 14 bases. The CDR3 covers 14 residues.

This sequence joins TRBV4-2 and TRBJ1-1; possible D gene TRBD1, 6 bases. The V gene lost 0 bases and the J gene lost 3 bases, with 17 bases spanning the gap. CDR1 and CDR2 from the germline V gene are LGHNA and YNFKEQ. CDR3 length equals 17 residues. The DNA for the CDR3 is TGTGCCAGCAGCCAAGAGGTGGGGGCGCGGGGTCACACTGAAGCTTTCTTT. It is translated as CASSQEVGARGHTEAFF.

This clonotype was found many times. The rearrangement joins TRBV29-1 to TRBJ1-5; a possible D gene is TRBD1 (6 bases). Trimming stripped 4 bases from V and 0 bases from J, with 7 bases between. In germline, CDR1 is SQVTM, CDR2 ANQGSEA. The CDR3 is made up of 13 amino acids. The CDR3 sequence is CSVGGASNQPQHF. The CDR3 region has the DNA TGCAGCGTTGGGGGGGCTAGCAATCAGCCCCAGCATTTT.

This clonotype was seen repeatedly, ten times or more. This rearrangement joins TRBV6-5 to TRBJ1-2; 7 nucleotides match TRBD1. After removal of 6 bases from V and 6 bases from J, the junction contained 4 bases not matched to a gene. This CDR3 comprises 12 residues. Looked up from germline, CDR1 is MNHEY and CDR2 is SVGAGI. The CDR3, as DNA: TGTGCCAGCAGCCGTACAGGGGATGGCTACACCTTC. Its translation: CASSRTGDGYTF.

The chain employs TRBV2 and TRBJ2-2, with 8 nucleotides matching TRBD1. The germline CDR1 and CDR2 sequences are SNHLY and FYNNEI. V lost 6 bases and J lost 4; bases outside the gene matches: 13. The CDR3 extends over 17 amino acids. For the CDR3, the DNA is TGTGCCAGCAGCCTTTCCCAGGGGGCCGGTTCCACCGGGGAGCTGTTTTTT. Translated, it gives CASSLSQGAGSTGELFF.

The chain links TRBV19 to TRBJ2-2, with D possibly being TRBD1 or TRBD2 (5 bases each). Looked up from germline, CDR1 is LNHDA and CDR2 is SQIVND (reference sequence). This CDR3 comprises 14 residues. V shed 10 bases and J shed 0 bases, with 12 bases lying between them. The CDR3 is CATEGRANTGELFF. CDR3 DNA sequence: TGTGCCACCGAGGGACGGGCGAACACCGGGGAGCTGTTTTTT.

This clonotype was detected ten times or more. V is TRBV28 and J is TRBJ2-1, with D hard to call. Germline lookup yields CDR1 MDHEN and CDR2 SYDVKM. V lost 1 base, J lost 0 bases, and 10 bases lay in between. The CDR3 is 16 amino acids. The CDR3 coding sequence is TGTGCCAGCAGTTTATTTCGTACAACCTCCTACAATGAGCAGTTCTTC. This gives the protein CASSLFRTTSYNEQFF.

This clonotype has at least ten counts. The chain links TRBV10-3 to TRBJ2-2; a weak D match, TRBD2 (5 bases). Between the trimmed V and J ends, which lost 8 bases and 6 bases, there was a span of 16 bases. This CDR3 region has 14 residues. Germline CDR1 reads ENHRY; CDR2 reads SYGVKD. CDR3 residues: CAISGTLDSGELFF. The CDR3 nucleotides read TGTGCCATCTCGGGAACATTGGACTCCGGGGAGCTGTTTTTT.

This clonotype was picked up one time. The chain recombines TRBV21-1 with TRBJ1-1. TRBV21-1 is noted as a pseudogene. The CDR3 loop spans 12 amino acids. As DNA, the CDR3 is TGTGCCAGGAGCCCAGGGCTCTCTGAAGCTTTCTTT. It specifies CARSPGLSEAFF.

This clonotype was seen more than once but under ten times. The chain recombines TRBV3-1 with TRBJ2-3, with a weak D call TRBD2 (7 bases). The germline gives CDR1 LGHDT, CDR2 YNNKEL (reference sequence). The CDR3 runs 22 residues. Trimming took off 0 bases at V and 4 bases at J, with 32 bases between the two ends. The CDR3 spells CASSQDRGALLGFIPFPDTQYF. The CDR3 coding sequence is TGTGCCAGCAGCCAAGATCGGGGGGCCCTTCTGGGTTTTATTCCATTTCCAGATACGCAGTATTTT.

The chain couples TRBV20-1 to TRBJ2-2, with 14 bases lining up with TRBD2. The CDR3 runs 20 residues. V lost 1 base and J lost 4; bases outside the gene matches: 14. The V gene's germline CDR1 is DFQATT and CDR2 SNEGSKA (reference sequence). CDR3 nucleotides: TGCAGTGCTAGAGCCACCGCGGGACTAGCGGGGGCCCGCGGCACCGGGGAGCTGTTTTTT. This gives the protein CSARATAGLAGARGTGELFF.

J is TRBJ2-2 and V is TRBV5-5, with D possibly matching TRBD1 (6 bases). V was trimmed by 0 bases and J by 5 bases, leaving 11 bases between them. Germline V gene lookup returns CDR1 SGHKS and CDR2 YYEKEE (reference sequence). The length of the CDR3 is 15 residues. As DNA, the CDR3 is TGTGCCAGCAGCTTGGGTCAGGGGCTAACCGGGGAGCTGTTTTTT. It is translated as CASSLGQGLTGELFF.

At least ten counts were recorded for this clonotype. The chain is built from TRBV10-3 and TRBJ2-2, with 7 bases fitting TRBD2. This CDR3 region has 14 residues. Germline lookup yields CDR1 ENHRY and CDR2 SYGVKD. V was clipped by 5 bases and J by 7 bases; unmatched bases: 7. In DNA, the CDR3 is TGTGCCATCAGTCCACTAGCGTCTGACGGGGAGCTGTTTTTT. This codes for CAISPLASDGELFF.

This clonotype was picked up a small number of times. The chain joins TRBV27 to TRBJ2-5; 8 positions match TRBD2. Germline assignment: CDR1 MNHEY and CDR2 SMNVEV (reference sequence). V lost 3 bases, J lost 5 bases, and 8 bases stayed unmatched. This CDR3 region has 15 residues. The CDR3 loop is CASSFERGTRETQYF. CDR3 bases: TGTGCCAGCAGTTTCGAGCGGGGGACCCGCGAGACCCAGTACTTC.

The chain combines TRBV27 with TRBJ1-1; 8 bases are shared with TRBD1. V trimming: 5 bases; J trimming: 7 bases; junction bases outside the gene matches: 6. The CDR3 spans 13 residues. Germline loops: CDR1 MNHEY, CDR2 SMNVEV (reference sequence). This chain's CDR3 is CASSPGQGLEAFF. The DNA of the CDR3 is TGTGCCAGCAGTCCCGGACAGGGCCTTGAAGCTTTCTTT.

This clonotype showed up just a few times. The chain joins TRBV6-1 to TRBJ2-1; TRBD2 agrees at 13 bases. CDR3 length: 17 residues. V gave up 6 bases and J gave up 1 base; unmatched junction bases: 6. Germline assignment: CDR1 MNHNS and CDR2 SASEGT. The CDR3 DNA reads as TGTGCCAGCAGAAAACTAGCGGGAGGGCCGTCCTACAATGAGCAGTTCTTC. This encodes CASRKLAGGPSYNEQFF.

The chain couples TRBV7-2 to TRBJ2-1; possible D gene TRBD2, 6 bases. V dropped 0 bases and J dropped 0 bases, with 9 bases sitting between them. This CDR3 region has 16 residues. Germline-derived CDR1 and CDR2 are SGHTA and FQGNSA. This chain's CDR3 is CASSLAPTSSYNEQFF. The CDR3 coding sequence is TGTGCCAGCAGCTTAGCCCCGACTAGCTCCTACAATGAGCAGTTCTTC.

The chain joins TRBV10-1 to TRBJ2-3, with TRBD2 matching 10 bases. V lost 8 bases to trimming and J lost 1 base; unmatched junction nucleotides: 3. There are 14 residues in the CDR3. Germline assignment: CDR1 WNHNN and CDR2 SYGVQD (reference sequence). This CDR3 is CASAGTSGTDTQYF. CDR3 DNA sequence: TGCGCCAGCGCCGGGACTAGCGGCACAGATACGCAGTATTTT.

The chain combines TRBV10-3 with TRBJ2-1, with D hard to call. Germline-derived CDR1 and CDR2 are ENHRY and SYGVKD. Trimming took off 7 bases at V and 1 base at J, with 20 bases between the two ends. The CDR3 totals 17 residues. CDR3 loop: CAIIPTHVPLSYNEQFF. Here the CDR3 DNA reads TGTGCCATCATTCCAACCCACGTACCTTTATCCTACAATGAGCAGTTCTTC.

In this sample, this clonotype turned up many times. The rearrangement joins TRBV5-1 to TRBJ2-3; unclear D gene. V was pared by 4 bases and J by 0 bases, with 15 bases between. The CDR3 runs to 16 residues. Per the germline V gene, CDR1 is SGHRS and CDR2 is YFSETQ. The CDR3 DNA is TGCGCCAGCAGCCAAATTTTCGGCTTTAGCACAGATACGCAGTATTTT. This encodes CASSQIFGFSTDTQYF.